The sequence of this TCR beta chain was determined in a study of blood T cell repertoires in COVID-19. Trimming took 2 bases from V and 3 from J, leaving 11 bases between them. CDR3 length: 14 amino acids. Per germline, CDR1 SGHTA and CDR2 FQGNSA. In the authors' workflow: Amplification with reference gene primers provided the estimates of nucleated cell counts. Using immunoSEQ multiplex PCR, the repertoire was profiled, and TCRdb retains in-frame clones only, with some absent. Clonal size and the V and J genes are those of that table, whereas D and trimming came from the DNA. The sample lists under 300,000 clones, just over 90% seen once, with approximately 2% in the top ten.

J is TRBJ2-7 and V is TRBV7-2; D gene unclear. This receptor was taken from a woman aged 18-29 years who had recovered from COVID-19. The material sequenced was PBMCs or T cells enriched from blood (not recorded which). The CDR3 reads CASSLSRRLYEQYF. The CDR3 DNA is TGTGCCAGCAGCTTAAGCAGGCGTCTCTACGAGCAGTACTTC.